This TCR beta chain is from a study of OX40 agonist ivuxolimab in advanced cancers. Study details: The study treated patients with ivuxolimab, an agonistic anti-OX40 (CD134) antibody. Patients in dose escalation had liver, melanoma, kidney or head and neck cancers. General observations from the study: In general, CD8+ T cells held more expanded clones than CD4+ did, on average. Low normalized T-cell clonal expansion also characterized some of the nonresponders.

CDR1 is SGHAT and CDR2 is FQDESV in the germline V gene (reference sequence). V was pared by 1 base and J by 1 base, with 5 bases of the junction left unmatched. The CDR3 spans 16 residues. Produced via immunoSEQ multiplex PCR; TCRdb's table is partial and in-frame only. The table includes 9,500 to 12,000 clones, roughly 80% detected once. For this clone: Its antigen is not known.

The source was CD4+ or CD8+ T cells sorted from blood, collected in a trial of the OX40 agonist ivuxolimab. The V and J genes are TRBV11-1 and TRBJ2-3; 7 bases line up with TRBD1. The TCR was taken from an adult with an advanced solid tumor such as melanoma, head and neck, liver or kidney cancer. The CDR3 here is CASSLEGALGTDTQYF. The DNA of the CDR3 is TGTGCCAGCAGCTTAGAGGGGGCGCTCGGCACAGATACGCAGTATTTT.